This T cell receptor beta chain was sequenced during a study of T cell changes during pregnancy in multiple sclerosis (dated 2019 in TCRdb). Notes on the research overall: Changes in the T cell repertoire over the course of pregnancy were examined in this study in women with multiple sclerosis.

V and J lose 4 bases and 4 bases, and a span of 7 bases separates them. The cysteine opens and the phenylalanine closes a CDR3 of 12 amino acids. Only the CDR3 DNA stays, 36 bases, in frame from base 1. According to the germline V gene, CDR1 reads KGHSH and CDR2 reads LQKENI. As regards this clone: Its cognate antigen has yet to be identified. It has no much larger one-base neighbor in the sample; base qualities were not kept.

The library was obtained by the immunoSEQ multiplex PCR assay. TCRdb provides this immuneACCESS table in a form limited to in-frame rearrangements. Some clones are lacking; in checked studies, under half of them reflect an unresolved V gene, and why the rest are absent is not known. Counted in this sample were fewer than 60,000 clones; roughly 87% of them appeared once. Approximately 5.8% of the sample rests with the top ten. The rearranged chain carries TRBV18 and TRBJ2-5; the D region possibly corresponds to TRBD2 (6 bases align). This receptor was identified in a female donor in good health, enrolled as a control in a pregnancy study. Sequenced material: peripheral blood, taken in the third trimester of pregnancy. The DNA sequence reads TGTGCCAGCTCACAGGAGGGAGAGACCCAGTACTTC. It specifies CASSQEGETQYF.